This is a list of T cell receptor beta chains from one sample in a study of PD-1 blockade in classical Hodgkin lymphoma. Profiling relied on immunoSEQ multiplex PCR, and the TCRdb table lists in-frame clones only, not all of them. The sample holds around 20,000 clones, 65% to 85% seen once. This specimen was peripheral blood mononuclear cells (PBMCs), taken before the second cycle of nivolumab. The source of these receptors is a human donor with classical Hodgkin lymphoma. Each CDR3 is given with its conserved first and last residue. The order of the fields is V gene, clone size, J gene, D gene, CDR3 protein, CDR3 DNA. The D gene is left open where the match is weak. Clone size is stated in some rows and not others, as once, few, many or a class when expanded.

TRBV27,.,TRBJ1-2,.,CASKTRAQGNGYTF,TGTGCCAGCAAGACCAGGGCCCAGGGAAATGGCTACACCTTC
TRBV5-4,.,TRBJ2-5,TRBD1,CASSLGQGAWETQYF,TGTGCCAGCAGCCTCGGACAGGGGGCATGGGAGACCCAGTACTTC
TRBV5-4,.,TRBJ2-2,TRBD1,CASRLGTAEPTGELFF,TGTGCCAGCAGATTAGGGACAGCGGAACCCACCGGGGAGCTGTTTTTT
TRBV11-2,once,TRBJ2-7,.,CASSLASQSSYEQYF,TGTGCCAGCAGCTTGGCTTCACAGAGCTCCTACGAGCAGTACTTC
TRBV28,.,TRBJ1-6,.,CASKGGNSPLHF,TGTGCCAGCAAGGGAGGTAATTCACCCCTCCACTTT
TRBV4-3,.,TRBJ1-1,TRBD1,CASSQEGQGNTEAFF,TGCGCCAGCAGCCAAGAGGGACAGGGGAACACTGAAGCTTTCTTT
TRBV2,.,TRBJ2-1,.,CASSYIPLRVNEQFF,TGTGCCAGCAGTTATATTCCCCTCCGTGTCAATGAGCAGTTCTTC
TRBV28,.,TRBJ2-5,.,CASSLLAGAQETQYF,TGTGCCAGCAGTTTACTCGCAGGGGCCCAAGAGACCCAGTACTTC
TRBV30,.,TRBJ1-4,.,CAWSGGLRSEGEKLFF,TGTGCCTGGAGTGGTGGTTTAAGGAGTGAAGGTGAAAAACTGTTTTTT
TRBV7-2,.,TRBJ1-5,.,CASSLEVQPNQPQHF,TGTGCCAGCAGCTTAGAAGTACAGCCGAATCAGCCCCAGCATTTT
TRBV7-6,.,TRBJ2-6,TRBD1,CASSLDGPGGPSGANVLTF,TGTGCCAGCAGCTTAGATGGTCCAGGGGGCCCTTCTGGGGCCAACGTCCTGACTTTC